Below, 18 T cell receptor beta chains from the same sample are listed, as sequenced in a study of vaccination and CD4 T cells after COVID-19 (dated by TCRdb to between 2021 and 2022). The library was made by PCR. This sample was sequenced with an Illumina iSeq 100. At the Johns Hopkins FTIC core, DNA from the cultured CD4+ T cells underwent TCR sequencing with the Oncomine TCR Beta short-read assay. The public reads were run again by TCRdb, first through fastp at Q25 and then through MiXCR, and only productive beta chains were kept. Entries that share a CDR3 protein sequence are merged under the most common genes and DNA. The sample has around 14,000 distinct CDR3 sequences on record, about 21% of them singletons. The top ten hold 13% to 15% of the sample. These TCRs are of unknown antigen specificity. The intended sense of this specimen's treatment or condition label: roughly 10-day PBMC culture with coronavirus spike peptide pools or control peptides (ViraFEST assay).

Sequencing was done on a sample of cultured CD4+ T cells from blood. The receptors here all came from a human donor with COVID-19.

The rearrangement joins TRBV20-1 to TRBJ2-7, with 7 bases lining up with TRBD1. The CDR3 runs 16 residues. Trimming at V came to 3 bases and at J to 2 bases, leaving 13 bases not matched to a gene. Germline V gene lookup returns CDR1 DFQATT and CDR2 SNEGSKA (reference sequence). The CDR3 loop is CSASGIRGPGTYEQYF. Here the CDR3 DNA reads TGCAGTGCTAGCGGAATAAGGGGGCCAGGGACCTACGAGCAGTACTTC.

This clonotype was seen only a few times. The rearrangement links TRBV6-2 or TRBV6-3 to TRBJ2-1; weak D call: TRBD1 (7 bases). There are 15 residues in the CDR3. Germline loops: CDR1 MNHEY, CDR2 SVGEGT. With 6 bases removed from V and 0 bases from J, the gap between germline ends came to 12 bases. DNA for the CDR3: TGTGCCAGCAGGCGGGACAGCAGCTCCTACAATGAGCAGTTCTTC. It codes for CASRRDSSSYNEQFF.

The chain couples TRBV3-1 to TRBJ2-7; weak D call: TRBD2 (5 bases). V was shortened by 4 bases and J by 2 bases, with 12 bases between the two germline ends. CDR1 and CDR2 (germline): LGHDT, YNNKEL (reference sequence). This CDR3 spans 14 amino acids. Written as DNA, the CDR3 is TGTGCCAGCAGCCGCGGAGGCTCTACCTACGAGCAGTACTTC. Translating it yields CASSRGGSTYEQYF.

The rearrangement uses TRBV7-9 and TRBJ2-2, with a weak D call TRBD2 (6 bases). The length of the CDR3 is 16 residues. With 6 bases removed from V and 1 base from J, the gap between germline ends came to 15 bases. Per the germline V gene, CDR1 is SEHNR and CDR2 is FQNEAQ (reference sequence). Here the CDR3 DNA reads TGTGCCAGCAGAACCAGGGACTCCCTGAACACCGGGGAGCTGTTTTTT. Amino acid sequence: CASRTRDSLNTGELFF.

The chain has TRBV7-2 and TRBJ1-1; TRBD1 might be the D (5 bases). Germline V CDR1 and CDR2: SGHTA, FQGNSA. The CDR3 covers 15 residues. V lost 5 bases and J lost 2, with 15 bases in between. Here the CDR3 reads CASSLRETGNTEAFF. In nucleotides, the CDR3 is TGTGCCAGCAGCCTAAGAGAAACAGGAAACACTGAAGCTTTCTTT.

The rearrangement uses TRBV3-1 and TRBJ1-2; D not certain. The CDR3 spans 14 residues. V dropped 1 base and J dropped 3 bases, with 9 bases sitting between them. Germline V CDR1 and CDR2: LGHDT, YNNKEL (reference sequence). The CDR3 region is CASSQGPLDYGYTF. Written as DNA, the CDR3 is TGTGCCAGCAGCCAAGGACCATTGGACTATGGCTACACCTTC. Together with reference TRBV3-1 and TRBJ1-2, the CDR3 gives the full variable domain: DTAVSQTPKYLVTQMGNDKSIKCEQNLGHDTMYWYKQDSKKFLKIMFSYNNKELIINETVPNRFSPKSPDKAHLNLHINSLELGDSAVYFCASSQGPLDYGYTFGSGTRLTVV.

Remarks on this clonotype: One junction end disagrees with the germline gene, perhaps due to a read error. V usage is TRBV7-7 and J usage is TRBJ1-3, with a weak D call TRBD1 (6 bases). The CDR3 runs to 14 residues. The germline CDR1 and CDR2 sequences are SSHAT and FNYEAQ (reference sequence). CDR3 residues: CASSLGGEGNTIYF. As DNA, the CDR3 is TGTGCTAGCAGCTTAGGGGGTGAAGGAAACACCATATATTTT.

This clonotype is categorized as medium-sized. The chain is built from TRBV27 and TRBJ1-2, with D tentatively TRBD1 (5 bases). This CDR3 contains 13 residues. With 2 bases removed from V and 2 bases from J, the gap between germline ends came to 6 bases. Germline-derived CDR1 and CDR2 are MNHEY and SMNVEV (reference sequence). The CDR3 nucleotides read TGTGCCAGCAGTTTACGACAGAACTATGGCTACACCTTC. Its protein is CASSLRQNYGYTF.

In this sample, this clonotype turned up a few times. The chain carries TRBV18 and TRBJ2-1; the D gene could be TRBD1 or TRBD2 (5 bases each). From germline, CDR1 is KGHSH and CDR2 LQKENI. V was cut by 10 bases and J by 7 bases, with 17 bases left in between. The CDR3 spans 13 residues. The CDR3 protein is CATYRGVGNEQFF. The CDR3, as DNA: TGTGCCACTTATCGAGGGGTTGGAAATGAGCAGTTCTTC.

In this sample, this clonotype turned up a few times. The chain combines TRBV6-1 with TRBJ2-1, with 10 nucleotides matching TRBD2. This CDR3 contains 15 residues. The trim removed 6 bases at V and 8 bases at J, leaving 10 bases unmatched. Germline loops: CDR1 MNHNS, CDR2 SASEGT. The CDR3 DNA follows: TGTGCCAGCAGCGTGAGCGGGGGGGGCGTCTATGAGCAGTTCTTC. Residues: CASSVSGGGVYEQFF.

The chain links TRBV20-1 to TRBJ1-4; D is perhaps TRBD1 (5 bases). Per the germline V gene, CDR1 is DFQATT and CDR2 is SNEGSKA (reference sequence). V lost 0 bases to trimming and J lost 7 bases, with 21 bases between them. The CDR3 is 17 amino acids. CDR3 loop: CSARESRGPQRGEKLFF. As DNA, the CDR3 is TGCAGTGCTAGAGAATCGAGGGGTCCGCAGCGGGGTGAAAAACTGTTTTTT.

In its sample, this clonotype was seen a few times. V gene TRBV6-5 combines with J gene TRBJ1-2, with a weak D call TRBD1 (5 bases). V lost 0 bases to trimming and J lost 2 bases, with 7 bases between them. This CDR3 is 14 amino acids long. Looked up from germline, CDR1 is MNHEY and CDR2 is SVGAGI. The CDR3 region is CASSYSKGNYGYTF. CDR3 sequence (DNA): TGTGCCAGCAGTTACTCGAAGGGGAACTATGGCTACACCTTC.

This clonotype was counted only a few times. V usage is TRBV12-3 or TRBV12-4 and J usage is TRBJ2-4, with a weak D call TRBD2 (5 bases). V lost 7 bases and J 9 bases, leaving 22 bases between the germline ends. The CDR3 loop spans 15 amino acids. Here the CDR3 DNA reads TGTGCCAGCACCGCGGGTTCGAGCGCCAATCTCATTCAGTACTTC. Translating it yields CASTAGSSANLIQYF.

This clonotype was counted a few times. The chain has TRBV20-1 and TRBJ2-7, with a weak D call TRBD1 (6 bases). Trimming took 6 bases from V and 6 from J, leaving 12 bases between them. Germline CDR1 and CDR2: DFQATT and SNEGSKA (reference sequence). This CDR3 has 11 residues. The CDR3 spells CSALGRGEQYF. CDR3 sequence (DNA): TGCAGTGCCCTAGGCAGGGGCGAGCAGTACTTC.

This clonotype was observed a few times. The rearrangement joins TRBV20-1 to TRBJ2-2; D is uncertain. CDR3 length: 14 amino acids. Germline assignment: CDR1 DFQATT and CDR2 SNEGSKA (reference sequence). Trimming removed 1 base at V and 2 bases at J, with 8 bases between. CDR3 protein: CSARVVENTGELFF. The DNA for the CDR3 is TGCAGTGCTAGAGTGGTAGAAAACACCGGGGAGCTGTTTTTT.

This clonotype was counted only a few times. The CDR3 loop is CASSTGLMPGNEKLFF. The CDR3 DNA is TGTGCCAGCAGCACGGGGCTAATGCCGGGTAATGAAAAACTGTTTTTT. The V call is TRBV5-4, the J call TRBJ1-4, with a weak D call TRBD1 (5 bases). Trimming left V 4 bases short and J 4 bases short, with 17 bases between. Germline V CDR1 and CDR2: SGHNT, YYREEE (reference sequence). The CDR3 spans 16 residues.

This clonotype appeared a few times. The chain couples TRBV18 to TRBJ2-7; tentative D call: TRBD2 (6 bases). Trimming pared 4 bases from V and 4 bases from J, leaving 17 bases between. Germline-derived CDR1 and CDR2 are KGHSH and LQKENI. The CDR3 contains 15 residues. CDR3 region: CASSQARGPLYEQYF. The CDR3 nucleotides read TGTGCCAGCTCACAGGCGCGGGGTCCTCTTTACGAGCAGTACTTC.

This clonotype qualifies as medium-sized (0.01 to 0.1%). J is TRBJ1-2 and V is TRBV24-1; D gene unclear. The V end lost 3 bases, the J end lost 4 bases, and 5 bases lay between the germline ends. The CDR3 length is 12 residues. Germline lookup yields CDR1 KGHDR and CDR2 SFDVKD. The CDR3, as DNA: TGTGCCACCAGTGATGGGCTCTATGGCTACACCTTC. Residues: CATSDGLYGYTF.